Shown below are 5 T cell receptor beta chains from a single sample sequenced in a study of T and B cells in COVID-19 patients. BIOMED2 TRB-A/B primer pools were used in multiplex TRB PCR. Via MiXCR, TCRdb re-called the multiplex PCR reads, giving one row per CDR3 protein. The data contain over 7,000 distinct CDR3 sequences, approximately 24% of them singletons. TRB was amplified from approximately 250-500 ng of blood genomic DNA. Specimen: blood. All receptors come from a human donor who had recovered from COVID-19.

The rearrangement joins TRBV7-9 to TRBJ2-7, with TRBD1 matching 7 bases. This CDR3 comprises 17 residues. Germline V CDR1 and CDR2: SEHNR, FQNEAQ (reference sequence). Trimming took 5 bases from V and 2 from J; bases not matched to a gene: 15. The CDR3 DNA follows: TGTGCCAGCAGCCCCTTCGCCGGGACAGCCGAACCCTACGAGCAGTACTTC. Translating gives CASSPFAGTAEPYEQYF.

By share, this clonotype counts as medium-sized. The CDR3 is CASSPSSQIFNEQFF. Here the CDR3 DNA reads TGTGCCAGCAGCCCATCCTCACAGATATTCAATGAGCAGTTCTTC. V usage is TRBV27 and J usage is TRBJ2-1; D call uncertain. V shed 6 bases and J shed 6 bases, with 18 bases lying between them. The CDR3 consists of 15 residues. Germline CDR1 and CDR2: MNHEY and SMNVEV (reference sequence).

The chain carries TRBV20-1 and TRBJ2-7; D gene unclear. CDR3 length: 11 residues. V lost 5 bases and J 4 bases, leaving 9 bases between the germline ends. Germline lookup yields CDR1 DFQATT and CDR2 SNEGSKA (reference sequence). This CDR3 is CSAGVEYEQYF. The DNA for the CDR3 is TGCAGTGCTGGGGTGGAGTACGAGCAGTACTTC.

This chain links TRBV5-6 with TRBJ1-1, with D perhaps TRBD1 (5 bases). V was trimmed by 2 bases and J by 3 bases, leaving 8 bases between them. The germline V gene encodes CDR1 SGHDT and CDR2 YYEEEE. The CDR3 has 13 residues. DNA of the CDR3: TGTGCCAGCAGCTTATTGGGGGACACTGAAGCTTTCTTT. Protein sequence: CASSLLGDTEAFF.

The gene calls are TRBV20-1 and TRBJ2-5; D unresolved. The V gene lost 0 bases and the J gene lost 1 base, with 12 bases spanning the gap. Germline V CDR1 and CDR2: DFQATT, SNEGSKA (reference sequence). The CDR3 has 15 amino acids. The DNA for the CDR3 is TGCAGTGCTAGAGATGCGGCAGACTCCCAAGAGACCCAGTACTTC. Translating it yields CSARDAADSQETQYF.